Presented here are 24 T cell receptor beta chains from one specimen sequenced in a study of shared clonotypes between healthy human individuals. The data were produced by immunoSEQ multiplex PCR, yet TCRdb's version contains in-frame clones alone and is incomplete. The table lists more than 2 million clones, 85% to 95% of them singletons, with 0.1% to 0.15% in the top ten. Material for sequencing was naive CD4+ T cells sorted from blood. Subset described: CD45RA+ positively selected. The receptors shown here come from a man between 18 and 29 years old in good health.

This clone has more than one count but fewer than ten. The chain links TRBV2 to TRBJ1-5; 9 bases fit TRBD1. The CDR3 runs to 15 residues. In germline, CDR1 is SNHLY, CDR2 FYNNEI. Germline trimming cut 6 bases from V and 9 bases from J; bases unmatched to any gene: 12. The CDR3: CASRPGTGPQGPQHF. CDR3 DNA sequence: TGTGCCAGCAGACCCGGGACAGGGCCTCAAGGGCCCCAGCATTTT. The whole variable domain, remainder taken from reference TRBV2 and TRBJ1-5, is EPEVTQTPSHQVTQMGQEVILRCVPISNHLYFYWYRQILGQKVEFLVSFYNNEISEKSEIFDDQFSVERPDGSNFTLKIRSTKLEDSAMYFCASRPGTGPQGPQHFGDGTRLSIL.

The chain combines TRBV25-1 with TRBJ2-3, with TRBD1 as a possible D gene (6 bases). Germline CDR1 and CDR2: MGHDK and SYGVNS. This CDR3 spans 15 amino acids. Trimming cost V 5 bases and J 0 bases, with 12 bases left between them. CDR3 sequence reads: CASSPGATSTDTQYF. The CDR3 nucleotides read TGTGCCAGCAGTCCAGGGGCTACTAGCACAGATACGCAGTATTTT. The full variable domain, with the rest looked up from reference TRBV25-1 and TRBJ2-3, is EADIYQTPRYLVIGTGKKITLECSQTMGHDKMYWYQQDPGMELHLIHYSYGVNSTEKGDLSSESTVSRIRTEHFPLTLESARPSHTSQYLCASSPGATSTDTQYFGPGTRLTVL.

The chain carries TRBV19 and TRBJ2-7, with 10 bases identical to TRBD2. V dropped 3 bases and J dropped 6; count of bases not matched to a gene: 5. Germline CDR1 reads LNHDA; CDR2 reads SQIVND (reference sequence). CDR3 size: 14 residues. The CDR3 loop is CASSIGVAGGEQYF. CDR3 DNA: TGTGCCAGTAGTATCGGAGTAGCGGGAGGCGAGCAGTACTTC.

This clone was counted once. This chain connects TRBV11-2 to TRBJ2-7; 9 bases align to TRBD2. CDR3 length: 17 residues. The ends lost 5 bases at V and 3 bases at J; junction bases unmatched: 14. The germline V gene has CDR1 SGHAT and CDR2 FQNNGV. The CDR3 sequence is CASSPAAGGLAYYEQYF. CDR3 nucleotide sequence: TGTGCCAGCAGCCCGGCGGCGGGGGGACTAGCCTACTACGAGCAGTACTTC. The full variable domain, with the rest looked up from reference TRBV11-2 and TRBJ2-7, is EAGVAQSPRYKIIEKRQSVAFWCNPISGHATLYWYQQILGQGPKLLIQFQNNGVVDDSQLPKDRFSAERLKGVDSTLKIQPAKLEDSAVYLCASSPAAGGLAYYEQYFGPGTRLTVT.

This chain joins TRBV9 and TRBJ1-2; D is undetermined. Trimming shortened V by 6 bases and J by 8 bases, and 20 bases separated the two germline ends. The CDR3 is 14 amino acids. Germline V gene lookup returns CDR1 SGDLS and CDR2 YYNGEE. The DNA of the CDR3 is TGTGCCAGCACCCCCGGGCCATCTATCGGCGGCTACACCTTC. This encodes CASTPGPSIGGYTF. Full variable domain (remainder filled in from reference TRBV9 and TRBJ1-2): DSGVTQTPKHLITATGQRVTLRCSPRSGDLSVYWYQQSLDQGLQFLIQYYNGEERAKGNILERFSAQQFPDLHSELNLSSLELGDSALYFCASTPGPSIGGYTFGSGTRLTVV.

The genes are TRBV30 and TRBJ1-5; TRBD1 is a possible D gene (5 bases). The CDR3 spans 13 residues. Deletions cut 3 bases from V and 4 bases from J, with 10 bases between. The germline CDR1 and CDR2 sequences are GTSNPN and SVGIG (reference sequence). The CDR3 bases are TGTGCCTGGAGATCAGGGACGAATCAGCCCCAGCATTTT. It specifies CAWRSGTNQPQHF.

The chain joins TRBV6-6 to TRBJ1-5, with D possibly TRBD1 on 5 matching bases. The CDR3 loop spans 14 amino acids. Germline values: CDR1 MNHNY, CDR2 SVGAGI (reference sequence). V was trimmed by 6 bases and J by 1 base, leaving 10 bases between them. CDR3 in DNA: TGTGCCAGCAGCCTCGACAGCAGCAATCAGCCCCAGCATTTT. Its protein is CASSLDSSNQPQHF.

Regarding this clone: Other nucleotide sequences in the sample specify the same CDR3. The chain couples TRBV29-1 to TRBJ2-7; D is unclear. CDR1 SQVTM and CDR2 ANQGSEA come from the germline V gene. V was cut by 0 bases and J by 6 bases, with 6 bases left in between. The CDR3 length is 11 residues. The CDR3 DNA reads TGCAGCGTTGAAGATCTCGCCGAGCAGTACTTC. This sequence encodes CSVEDLAEQYF.

CDR3 amino acids: CASSTNRLTVYEQYF. The CDR3 DNA reads TGTGCCAGCAGTACGAATAGATTGACGGTCTACGAGCAGTACTTC. The rearrangement uses TRBV6-5 and TRBJ2-7; D unresolved. Deletions cut 5 bases from V and 3 bases from J, with 17 bases between. CDR1 is MNHEY and CDR2 is SVGAGI in the germline V gene. The length of the CDR3 is 15 residues.

This sequence joins TRBV19 and TRBJ1-1; 8 nucleotides agree with TRBD1. Losses at the gene ends were 7 bases for V and 1 base for J; bases not matched to a gene: 2. CDR3 length equals 13 residues. The germline gives CDR1 LNHDA, CDR2 SQIVND (reference sequence). The CDR3 loop reads CASIDRGNTEAFF. Here the CDR3 DNA reads TGTGCCAGTATCGACAGGGGGAACACTGAAGCTTTCTTT. Drawing the rest from reference TRBV19 and TRBJ1-1, the complete variable domain is DGGITQSPKYLFRKEGQNVTLSCEQNLNHDAMYWYRQDPGQGLRLIYYSQIVNDFQKGDIAEGYSVSREKKESFPLTVTSAQKNPTAFYLCASIDRGNTEAFFGQGTRLTVV.

The chain joins TRBV7-9 to TRBJ1-4; weak D call: TRBD1 (5 bases). Trimming pared 2 bases from V and 0 bases from J, leaving 7 bases between. Germline CDR1 reads SEHNR; CDR2 reads FQNEAQ (reference sequence). The CDR3 is 15 residues long. The CDR3 DNA reads as TGTGCCAGCAGCTTATTGACAGCAACTAATGAAAAACTGTTTTTT. This codes for CASSLLTATNEKLFF.

This clone has only a few counts. The junction differs from germline at one of its ends, possibly a read error. The gene calls are TRBV7-7 and TRBJ2-5, with D unclear. CDR3 length: 15 amino acids. The germline V gene has CDR1 SSHAT and CDR2 FNYEAQ (reference sequence). This CDR3 is CASSLDGSRTQPQYF. The CDR3 region has the DNA TGTGCTAGCAGCTTAGACGGATCTAGAACCCAGCCCCAGTACTTC. Full variable domain (remainder filled in from reference TRBV7-7 and TRBJ2-5): GAGVSQSPRYKVTKRGQDVTLRCDPISSHATLYWYQQALGQGPEFLTYFNYEAQPDKSGLPSDRFSAERPEGSISTLTIQRTEQRDSAMYRCASSLDGSRTQPQYFGPGTRLLVL.

The V gene is TRBV30, the J gene TRBJ2-7; 8 bases map to TRBD2. Germline loops: CDR1 GTSNPN, CDR2 SVGIG (reference sequence). This CDR3 is 15 amino acids long. The V and J ends lost 4 bases and 0 bases, in that order; junction bases with no gene match: 8. In DNA form, the CDR3 reads TGTGCCTGGACTCCGTACAGCGGGAGCTCCTACGAGCAGTACTTC. Its protein is CAWTPYSGSSYEQYF.

V gene TRBV4-3 combines with J gene TRBJ2-7, with TRBD1 matching 10 bases. V lost 1 base and J lost 4; bases outside the gene matches: 7. Per the germline V gene, CDR1 is LGHNA and CDR2 is YSLEER. The CDR3 is 16 amino acids. Here the CDR3 DNA reads TGCGCCAGCAGCCAAGGGGTCGGGACAGGGGTGTACGAGCAGTACTTC. This translates into CASSQGVGTGVYEQYF.

The CDR3 sequence is CAISEKGVKATNEKLFF. The DNA of the CDR3 is TGTGCCATCAGTGAGAAAGGCGTCAAAGCAACTAATGAAAAACTGTTTTTT. The rearrangement uses TRBV10-3 and TRBJ1-4; D ambiguous. Germline V gene data show CDR1 as ENHRY and CDR2 as SYGVKD. V shed 2 bases and J shed 0 bases, with 13 bases lying between them. The CDR3 sequence is 17 residues long.

The rearrangement joins TRBV5-4 to TRBJ2-2; no clear D gene. Looked up from germline, CDR1 is SGHNT and CDR2 is YYREEE (reference sequence). The CDR3 totals 14 residues. V dropped 3 bases and J dropped 1 base, with 7 bases sitting between them. CDR3 amino acids: CASSSRVNTGELFF. CDR3 in DNA: TGTGCCAGCAGCTCGCGCGTGAACACCGGGGAGCTGTTTTTT.

A remark on this clone: Different DNA sequences within this sample yield the same CDR3. V is TRBV6-5 and J is TRBJ2-5; D assignment may be TRBD1 or TRBD2 (5 bases each). Germline lookup yields CDR1 MNHEY and CDR2 SVGAGI. Trimming shortened V by 5 bases and J by 5 bases, and 12 bases separated the two germline ends. The CDR3 spans 13 residues. The CDR3 DNA is TGTGCCAGCAGTCGGGGCGGCAGGGAGACCCAGTACTTC. It specifies CASSRGGRETQYF.

CDR3 sequence reads: CASKRDSETYEQYF. In DNA, the CDR3 is TGTGCCAGTAAAAGGGACAGCGAGACCTACGAGCAGTACTTC. The chain employs TRBV19 and TRBJ2-7, with 7 bases matching TRBD1. From germline, CDR1 is LNHDA and CDR2 SQIVND (reference sequence). Trimming removed 7 bases from V and 2 bases from J; junction bases left unmatched: 8. The CDR3 length is 14 residues.

The rearrangement joins TRBV7-9 to TRBJ2-3; TRBD2 is a possible D gene (5 bases). CDR1 is SEHNR, CDR2 FQNEAQ, per germline (reference sequence). Trimming removed 5 bases at V and 6 bases at J, with 15 bases between. This CDR3 is built from 14 residues. Here the CDR3 reads CASSLTNPQDTQYF. The CDR3, as DNA: TGTGCCAGCAGCCTGACTAACCCTCAGGATACGCAGTATTTT.

V usage is TRBV4-1 and J usage is TRBJ2-1; 8 bases agree with TRBD2. Trimming cost V 0 bases and J 0 bases; bases outside gene matches: 7. The germline V gene has CDR1 MGHRA and CDR2 YSYEKL. The CDR3 is 18 residues long. The CDR3 DNA reads TGCGCCAGCAGCCAAGATAGGACGCTAGCGGGCTCCTACAATGAGCAGTTCTTC. Residues: CASSQDRTLAGSYNEQFF.

The V gene is TRBV29-1, the J gene TRBJ1-2, with D uncertain. Germline lookup yields CDR1 SQVTM and CDR2 ANQGSEA. Trimming removed 2 bases from V and 2 bases from J, with 9 bases in between. This CDR3 has 13 residues. The DNA of the CDR3 is TGCAGCGTTGAATGGTCCAGAAACTATGGCTACACCTTC. Its protein is CSVEWSRNYGYTF.

The chain is built from TRBV30 and TRBJ2-6, with unresolved D. The ends were cut back, 5 bases at V and 0 bases at J, with 8 bases in the middle. Germline V CDR1 and CDR2: GTSNPN, SVGIG (reference sequence). The CDR3 extends over 14 amino acids. CDR3 nucleotide sequence: TGTGCCTGGGGTTTTCGCTCTGGGGCCAACGTCCTGACTTTC. This encodes CAWGFRSGANVLTF.

The DNA of the CDR3 is TGTGCCAGCAGCTTAGGTGGTGCGTTTCATGAGCAGTTCTTC. It yields the protein CASSLGGAFHEQFF. This chain connects TRBV7-2 to TRBJ2-1; no firm D call. CDR3 length: 14 residues. Germline CDR1 SGHTA, CDR2 FQGNSA. V dropped 1 base and J dropped 8 bases, with 12 bases sitting between them.

J is TRBJ2-7 and V is TRBV6-5; D perhaps matches TRBD1 (6 bases). Germline V gives CDR1 MNHEY, CDR2 SVGAGI. The CDR3 spans 16 residues. Trimming stripped 0 bases from V and 1 base from J, with 13 bases between. CDR3 coding DNA: TGTGCCAGCAGTTACTCTTTTCGGACAGAGTCCTACGAGCAGTACTTC. It encodes CASSYSFRTESYEQYF.